This T cell receptor beta chain is drawn from a study of blood T cell repertoires in COVID-19. Produced via immunoSEQ multiplex PCR; TCRdb's table is partial and in-frame only. In the table there are roughly 33,000 clones, more than 90% of which are singletons. The CDR3 has 15 amino acids. The germline CDR1 and CDR2 sequences are SGHNT and YENEEA. Trimming left V 5 bases short and J 3 bases short, with 13 bases between. This chain links TRBV11-3 with TRBJ2-2, with D perhaps matching TRBD2 (8 bases). Sequenced: peripheral blood. The origin of this receptor is a human donor in a cohort sampled during active COVID-19. The CDR3: CASSISGTDTGELFF. DNA of the CDR3: TGTGCCAGCAGCATTAGCGGGACAGACACCGGGGAGCTGTTTTTT.